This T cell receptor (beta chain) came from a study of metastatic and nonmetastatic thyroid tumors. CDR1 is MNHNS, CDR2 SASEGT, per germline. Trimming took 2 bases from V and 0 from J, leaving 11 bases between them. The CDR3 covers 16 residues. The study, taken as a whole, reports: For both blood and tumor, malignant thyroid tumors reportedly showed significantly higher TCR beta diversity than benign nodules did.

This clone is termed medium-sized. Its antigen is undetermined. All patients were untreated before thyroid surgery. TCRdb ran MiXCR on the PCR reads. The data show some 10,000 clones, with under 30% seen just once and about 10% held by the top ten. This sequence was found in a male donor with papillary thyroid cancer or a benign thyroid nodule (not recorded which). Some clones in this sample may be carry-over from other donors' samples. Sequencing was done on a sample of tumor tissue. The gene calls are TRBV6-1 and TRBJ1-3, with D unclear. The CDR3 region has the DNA TGTGCCAGCAGTGAAAGGGATCCGTTCTCTGGAAACACCATATATTTT. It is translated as CASSERDPFSGNTIYF.